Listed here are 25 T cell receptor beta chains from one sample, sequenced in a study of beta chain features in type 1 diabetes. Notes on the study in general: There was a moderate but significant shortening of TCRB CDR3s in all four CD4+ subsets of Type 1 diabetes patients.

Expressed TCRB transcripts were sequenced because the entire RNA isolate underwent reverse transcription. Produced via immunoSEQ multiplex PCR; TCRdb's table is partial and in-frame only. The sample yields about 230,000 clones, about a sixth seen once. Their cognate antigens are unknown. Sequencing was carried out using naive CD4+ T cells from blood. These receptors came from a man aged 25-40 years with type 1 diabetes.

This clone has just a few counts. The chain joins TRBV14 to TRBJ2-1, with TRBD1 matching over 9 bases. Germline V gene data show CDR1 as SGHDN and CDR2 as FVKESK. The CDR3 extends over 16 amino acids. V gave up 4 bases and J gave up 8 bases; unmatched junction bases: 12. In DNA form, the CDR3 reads TGTGCCAGCAGCCCTAATCGACAGGGGGGATGGGATGAGCAGTTCTTC. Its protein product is CASSPNRQGGWDEQFF.

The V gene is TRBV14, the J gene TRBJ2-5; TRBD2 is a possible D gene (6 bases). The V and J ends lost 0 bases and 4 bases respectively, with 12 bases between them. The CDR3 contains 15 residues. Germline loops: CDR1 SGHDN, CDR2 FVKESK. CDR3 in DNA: TGTGCCAGCAGCCAAGAGTATTCACTAGCAGAGACCCAGTACTTC. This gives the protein CASSQEYSLAETQYF.

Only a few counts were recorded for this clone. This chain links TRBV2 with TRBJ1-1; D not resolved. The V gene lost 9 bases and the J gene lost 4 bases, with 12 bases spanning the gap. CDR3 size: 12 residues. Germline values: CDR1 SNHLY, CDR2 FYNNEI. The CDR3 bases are TGTGCCAGTCGGAGGAGAACCACTGAAGCTTTCTTT. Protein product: CASRRRTTEAFF.

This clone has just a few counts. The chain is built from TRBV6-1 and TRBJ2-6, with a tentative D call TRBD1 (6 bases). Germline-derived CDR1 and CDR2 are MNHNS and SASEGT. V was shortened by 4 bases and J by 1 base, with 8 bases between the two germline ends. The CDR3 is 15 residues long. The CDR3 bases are TGTGCCAGCAGTGGTGGACAGTCTGGGGCCAACGTCCTGACTTTC. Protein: CASSGGQSGANVLTF.

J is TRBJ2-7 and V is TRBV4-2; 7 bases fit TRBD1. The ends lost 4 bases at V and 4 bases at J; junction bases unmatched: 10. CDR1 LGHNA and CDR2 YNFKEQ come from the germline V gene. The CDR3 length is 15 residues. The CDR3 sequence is CASSPVMGQRYEQYF. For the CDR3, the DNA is TGTGCCAGCAGCCCAGTCATGGGACAGAGATACGAGCAGTACTTC.

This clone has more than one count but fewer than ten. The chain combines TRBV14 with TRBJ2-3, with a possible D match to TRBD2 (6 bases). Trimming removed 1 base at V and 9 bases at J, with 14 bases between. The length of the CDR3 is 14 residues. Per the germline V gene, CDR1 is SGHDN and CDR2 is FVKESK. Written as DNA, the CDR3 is TGTGCCAGCAGCCAAGCACTAGCCCCCTTCACGCAGTATTTT. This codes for CASSQALAPFTQYF.

The CDR3 sequence: CATSRPPGQGYNEQFF. Here the CDR3 DNA reads TGTGCCACCAGCAGGCCCCCGGGACAGGGGTACAATGAGCAGTTCTTC. The rearrangement uses TRBV15 and TRBJ2-1, with 10 bases that match TRBD1. The CDR3 has 16 amino acids. Germline V lookup: CDR1 LNHNV, CDR2 YYDKDF (reference sequence). J was trimmed by 4 bases and V by 3 bases; bases with no gene match: 6.

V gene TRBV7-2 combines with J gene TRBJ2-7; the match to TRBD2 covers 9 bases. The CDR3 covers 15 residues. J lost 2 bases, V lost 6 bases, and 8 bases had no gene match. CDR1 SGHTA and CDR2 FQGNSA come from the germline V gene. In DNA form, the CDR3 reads TGTGCCAGCAGTTCTATAGCGGGAGCCCCCTACGAGCAGTACTTC. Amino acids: CASSSIAGAPYEQYF. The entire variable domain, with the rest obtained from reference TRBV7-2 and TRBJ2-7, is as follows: GAGVSQSPSNKVTEKGKDVELRCDPISGHTALYWYRQSLGQGLEFLIYFQGNSAPDKSGLPSDRFSAERTGGSVSTLTIQRTQQEDSAVYLCASSSIAGAPYEQYFGPGTRLTVT.

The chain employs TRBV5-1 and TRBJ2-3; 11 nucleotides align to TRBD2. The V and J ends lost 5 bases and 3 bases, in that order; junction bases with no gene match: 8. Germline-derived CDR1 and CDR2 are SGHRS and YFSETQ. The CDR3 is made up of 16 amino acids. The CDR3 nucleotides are TGCGCCAGCAGTTCCGGGACTAGCGGCCTGACAGATACGCAGTATTTT. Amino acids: CASSSGTSGLTDTQYF.

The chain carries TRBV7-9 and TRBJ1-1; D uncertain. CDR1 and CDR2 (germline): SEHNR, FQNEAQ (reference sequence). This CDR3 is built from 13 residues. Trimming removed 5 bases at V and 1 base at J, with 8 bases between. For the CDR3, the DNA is TGTGCCAGCAGCGACGCGGCGAACACTGAAGCTTTCTTT. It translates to CASSDAANTEAFF.

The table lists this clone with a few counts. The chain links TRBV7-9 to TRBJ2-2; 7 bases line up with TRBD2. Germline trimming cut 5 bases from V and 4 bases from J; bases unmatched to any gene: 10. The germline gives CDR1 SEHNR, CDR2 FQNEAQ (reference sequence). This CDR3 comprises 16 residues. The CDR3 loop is CASSPRNGGSTGELFF. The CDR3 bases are TGTGCCAGCAGCCCGAGAAACGGCGGGAGCACCGGGGAGCTGTTTTTT.

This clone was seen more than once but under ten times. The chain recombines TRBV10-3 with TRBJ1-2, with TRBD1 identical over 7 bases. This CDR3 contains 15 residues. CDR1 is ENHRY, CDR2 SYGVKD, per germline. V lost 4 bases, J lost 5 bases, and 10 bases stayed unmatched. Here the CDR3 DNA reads TGTGCCATCAGTGCCCTCCCAGGGGGAGGGTATGGCTACACCTTC. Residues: CAISALPGGGYGYTF.

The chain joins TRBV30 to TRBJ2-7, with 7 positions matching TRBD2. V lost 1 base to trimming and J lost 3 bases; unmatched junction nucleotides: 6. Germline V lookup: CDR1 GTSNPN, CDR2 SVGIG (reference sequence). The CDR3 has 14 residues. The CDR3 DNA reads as TGTGCCTGGAGTGGGCGACTAGCTGACTACGAGCAGTACTTC. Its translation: CAWSGRLADYEQYF.

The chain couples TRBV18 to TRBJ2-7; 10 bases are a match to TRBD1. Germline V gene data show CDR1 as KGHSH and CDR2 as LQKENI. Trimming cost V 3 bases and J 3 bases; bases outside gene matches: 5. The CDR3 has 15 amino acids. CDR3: CASSPGQGVNYEQYF. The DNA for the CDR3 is TGTGCCAGCTCACCCGGACAGGGGGTGAACTACGAGCAGTACTTC.

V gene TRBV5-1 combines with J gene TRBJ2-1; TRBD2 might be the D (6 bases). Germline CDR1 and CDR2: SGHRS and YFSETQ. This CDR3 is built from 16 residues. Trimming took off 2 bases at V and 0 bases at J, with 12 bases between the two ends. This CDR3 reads CASSFSGVNSYNEQFF. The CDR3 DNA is TGCGCCAGCAGCTTCTCGGGAGTGAACTCCTACAATGAGCAGTTCTTC.

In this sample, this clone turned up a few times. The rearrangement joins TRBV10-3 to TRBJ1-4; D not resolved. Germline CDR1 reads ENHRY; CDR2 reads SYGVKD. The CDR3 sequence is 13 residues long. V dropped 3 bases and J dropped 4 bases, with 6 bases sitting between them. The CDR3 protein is CAISDRINEKLFF. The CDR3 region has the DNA TGTGCCATCAGTGATAGGATTAATGAAAAACTGTTTTTT.

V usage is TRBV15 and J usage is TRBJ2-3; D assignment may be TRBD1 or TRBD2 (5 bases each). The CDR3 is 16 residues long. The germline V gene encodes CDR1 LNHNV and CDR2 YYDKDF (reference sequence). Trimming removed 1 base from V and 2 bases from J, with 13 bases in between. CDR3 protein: CATSRVAGTVTDTQYF. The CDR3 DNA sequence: TGTGCCACCAGCAGAGTGGCAGGGACCGTCACAGATACGCAGTATTTT.

This chain's CDR3 is CASSSSRDGEQYF. In DNA form, the CDR3 reads TGTGCCAGCAGCTCGAGTAGGGATGGCGAGCAGTACTTC. The chain recombines TRBV7-9 with TRBJ2-7; no definite D call. The CDR3 has 13 residues. The germline V gene encodes CDR1 SEHNR and CDR2 FQNEAQ (reference sequence). Trimming took 4 bases from V and 6 from J, leaving 13 bases between them.

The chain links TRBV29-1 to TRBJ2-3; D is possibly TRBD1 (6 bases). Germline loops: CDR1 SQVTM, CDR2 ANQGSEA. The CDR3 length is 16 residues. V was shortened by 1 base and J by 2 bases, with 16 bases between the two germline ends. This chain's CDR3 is CSVEGPGQSFTDTQYF. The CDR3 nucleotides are TGCAGCGTTGAAGGTCCTGGACAGAGCTTCACAGATACGCAGTATTTT.

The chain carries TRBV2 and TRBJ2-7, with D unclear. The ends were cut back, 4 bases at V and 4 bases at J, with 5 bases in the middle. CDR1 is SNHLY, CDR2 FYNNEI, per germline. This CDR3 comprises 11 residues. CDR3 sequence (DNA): TGTGCCAGCAGTGGGTATTACGAGCAGTACTTC. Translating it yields CASSGYYEQYF.

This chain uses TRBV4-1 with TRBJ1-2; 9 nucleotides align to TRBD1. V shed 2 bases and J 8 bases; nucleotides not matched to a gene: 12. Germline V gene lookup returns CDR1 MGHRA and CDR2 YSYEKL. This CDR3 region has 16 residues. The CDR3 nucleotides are TGCGCCAGCAGCCAACCCCGATGGACAGGGGTGTACGGCTACACCTTC. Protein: CASSQPRWTGVYGYTF.

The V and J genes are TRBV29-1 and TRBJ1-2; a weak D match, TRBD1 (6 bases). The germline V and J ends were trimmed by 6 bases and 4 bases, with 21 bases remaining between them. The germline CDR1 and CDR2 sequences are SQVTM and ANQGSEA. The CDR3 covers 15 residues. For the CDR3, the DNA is TGCAGCGTCGAAACCCGAGGAGGGGGAGCCTATGGCTACACCTTC. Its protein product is CSVETRGGGAYGYTF.

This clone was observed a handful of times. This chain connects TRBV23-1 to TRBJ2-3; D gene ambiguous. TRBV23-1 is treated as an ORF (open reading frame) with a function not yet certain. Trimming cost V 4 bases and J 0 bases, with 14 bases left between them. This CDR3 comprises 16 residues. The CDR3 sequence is CASSRFEGPSTDTQYF. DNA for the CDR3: TGCGCCAGCAGTCGCTTCGAAGGCCCCAGCACAGATACGCAGTATTTT.

CDR3 protein: CSVVDTGLAEKLFF. For the CDR3, the DNA is TGCAGCGTTGTTGATACAGGGTTGGCTGAAAAACTGTTTTTT. The chain has TRBV29-1 and TRBJ1-4; TRBD1 might be the D (6 bases). The CDR3 runs 14 residues. V was shortened by 4 bases and J by 7 bases, with 16 bases between the two germline ends. The germline V gene encodes CDR1 SQVTM and CDR2 ANQGSEA. The entire variable domain, with the rest obtained from reference TRBV29-1 and TRBJ1-4, is as follows: SAVISQKPSRDICQRGTSLTIQCQVDSQVTMMFWYRQQPGQSLTLIATANQGSEATYESGFVIDKFPISRPNLTFSTLTVSNMSPEDSSIYLCSVVDTGLAEKLFFGSGTQLSVL.

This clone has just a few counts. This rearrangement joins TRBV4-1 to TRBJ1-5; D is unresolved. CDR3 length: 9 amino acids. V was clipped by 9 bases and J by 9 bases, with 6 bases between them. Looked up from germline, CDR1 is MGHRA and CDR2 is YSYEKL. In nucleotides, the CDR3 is TGCGCCAGGAGGGTGCCCCAGCATTTT. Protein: CARRVPQHF.